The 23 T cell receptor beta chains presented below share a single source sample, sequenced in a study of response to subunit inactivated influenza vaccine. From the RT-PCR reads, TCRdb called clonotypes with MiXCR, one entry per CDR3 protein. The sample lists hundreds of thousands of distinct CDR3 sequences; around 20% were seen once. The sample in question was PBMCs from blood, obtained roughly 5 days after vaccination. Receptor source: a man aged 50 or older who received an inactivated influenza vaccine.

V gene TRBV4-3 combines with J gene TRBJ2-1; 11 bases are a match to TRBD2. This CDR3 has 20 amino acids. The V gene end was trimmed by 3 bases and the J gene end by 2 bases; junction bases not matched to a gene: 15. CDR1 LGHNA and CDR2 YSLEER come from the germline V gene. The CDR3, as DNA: TGCGCCAGCAGCCACGCCTGGCTAGCGGGAGGCATTTTTCCCTACAATGAGCAGTTCTTC. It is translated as CASSHAWLAGGIFPYNEQFF.

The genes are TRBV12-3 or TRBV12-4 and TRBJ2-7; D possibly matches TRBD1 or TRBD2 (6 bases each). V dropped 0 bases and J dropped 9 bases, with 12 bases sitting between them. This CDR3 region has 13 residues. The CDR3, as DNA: TGTGCCAGCAGTTTAGCGCAAGGGGGGAGGCAGTACTTC. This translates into CASSLAQGGRQYF.

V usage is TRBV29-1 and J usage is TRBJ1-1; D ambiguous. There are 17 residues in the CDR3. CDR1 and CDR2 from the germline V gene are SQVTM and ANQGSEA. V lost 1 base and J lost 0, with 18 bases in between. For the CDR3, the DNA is TGCAGCGTTGAAGCACGCGCAGGATCTTTTGTGAACACTGAAGCTTTCTTT. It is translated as CSVEARAGSFVNTEAFF. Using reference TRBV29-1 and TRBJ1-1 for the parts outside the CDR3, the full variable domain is SAVISQKPSRDICQRGTSLTIQCQVDSQVTMMFWYRQQPGQSLTLIATANQGSEATYESGFVIDKFPISRPNLTFSTLTVSNMSPEDSSIYLCSVEARAGSFVNTEAFFGQGTRLTVV.

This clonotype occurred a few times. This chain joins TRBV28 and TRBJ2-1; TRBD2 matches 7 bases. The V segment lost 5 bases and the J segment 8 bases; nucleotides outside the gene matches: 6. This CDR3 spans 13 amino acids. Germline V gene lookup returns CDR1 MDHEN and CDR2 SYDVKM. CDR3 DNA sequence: TGTGCCAGCAGTCCCACTAGCGTCCATGAGCAGTTCTTC. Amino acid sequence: CASSPTSVHEQFF.

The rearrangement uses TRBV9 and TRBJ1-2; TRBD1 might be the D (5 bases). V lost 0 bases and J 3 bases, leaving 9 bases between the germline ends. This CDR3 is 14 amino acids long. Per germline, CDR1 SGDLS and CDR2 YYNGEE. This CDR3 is CASSVDGTDYGYTF. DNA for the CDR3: TGTGCCAGCAGCGTAGATGGGACGGACTATGGCTACACCTTC.

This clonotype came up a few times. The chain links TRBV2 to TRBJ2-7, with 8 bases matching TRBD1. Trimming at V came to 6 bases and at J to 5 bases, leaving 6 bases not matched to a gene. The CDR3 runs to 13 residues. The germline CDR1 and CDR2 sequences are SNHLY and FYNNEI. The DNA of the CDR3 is TGTGCCAGCAGAGATTCAGGGGGCAACGAGCAGTACTTC. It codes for CASRDSGGNEQYF.

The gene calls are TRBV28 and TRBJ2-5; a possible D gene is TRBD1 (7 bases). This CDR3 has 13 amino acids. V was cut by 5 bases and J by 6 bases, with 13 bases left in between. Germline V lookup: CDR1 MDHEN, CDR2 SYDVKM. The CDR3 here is CASSRTGGKTQYF. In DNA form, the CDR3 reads TGTGCCAGCAGTAGGACAGGCGGGAAGACCCAGTACTTC.

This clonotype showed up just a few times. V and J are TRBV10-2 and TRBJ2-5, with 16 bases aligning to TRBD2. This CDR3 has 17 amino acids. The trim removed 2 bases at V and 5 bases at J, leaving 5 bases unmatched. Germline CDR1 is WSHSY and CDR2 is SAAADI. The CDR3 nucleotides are TGCGCCAGCAGTGAGCCGGGACTAGCGGGGGGGCGGGAGACCCAGTACTTC. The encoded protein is CASSEPGLAGGRETQYF.

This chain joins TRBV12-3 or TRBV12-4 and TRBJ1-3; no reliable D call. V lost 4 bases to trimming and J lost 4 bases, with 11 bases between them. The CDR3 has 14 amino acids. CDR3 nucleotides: TGTGCCAGCAGTTCCCGGGCCTCAGGAAACACCATATATTTT. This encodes CASSSRASGNTIYF.

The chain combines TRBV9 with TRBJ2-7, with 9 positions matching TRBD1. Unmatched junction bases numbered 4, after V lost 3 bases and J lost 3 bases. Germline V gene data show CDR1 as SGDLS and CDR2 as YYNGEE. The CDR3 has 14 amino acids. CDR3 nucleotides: TGTGCCAGCAGCGCGGGACAGGGTTACTACGAGCAGTACTTC. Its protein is CASSAGQGYYEQYF. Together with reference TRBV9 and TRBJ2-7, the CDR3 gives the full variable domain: DSGVTQTPKHLITATGQRVTLRCSPRSGDLSVYWYQQSLDQGLQFLIQYYNGEERAKGNILERFSAQQFPDLHSELNLSSLELGDSALYFCASSAGQGYYEQYFGPGTRLTVT.

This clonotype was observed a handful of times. CDR3 nucleotides: TGTGCCAGCTCACCCGGTCCGGGGGTGCAGCCCCAGCATTTT. This translates into CASSPGPGVQPQHF. The chain links TRBV18 to TRBJ1-5; weak D call: TRBD1 (5 bases). CDR1 and CDR2 (germline): KGHSH, LQKENI. V shed 3 bases and J shed 7 bases, with 13 bases lying between them. There are 14 residues in the CDR3.

The CDR3 DNA reads as TGTGCCAGCAGTGCCCTGGGTCAGCCCCAGCATTTT. Translated: CASSALGQPQHF. V gene TRBV12-3 or TRBV12-4 combines with J gene TRBJ1-5; no reliable D call. V gave up 5 bases and J gave up 6 bases, with 8 bases separating them. The CDR3 runs to 12 residues.

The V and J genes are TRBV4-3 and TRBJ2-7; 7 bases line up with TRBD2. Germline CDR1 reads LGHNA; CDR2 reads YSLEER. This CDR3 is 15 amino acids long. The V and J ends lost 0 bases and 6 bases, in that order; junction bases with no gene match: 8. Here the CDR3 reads CASSQDYMASGEQYF. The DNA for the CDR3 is TGCGCCAGCAGCCAAGACTATATGGCTAGCGGCGAGCAGTACTTC.

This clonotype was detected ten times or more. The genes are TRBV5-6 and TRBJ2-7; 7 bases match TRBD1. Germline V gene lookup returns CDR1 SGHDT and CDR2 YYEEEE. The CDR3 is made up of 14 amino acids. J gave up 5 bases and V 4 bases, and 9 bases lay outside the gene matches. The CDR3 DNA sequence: TGTGCCAGCAGCCCTTTGGGACAGCCTGACGAGCAGTACTTC. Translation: CASSPLGQPDEQYF.

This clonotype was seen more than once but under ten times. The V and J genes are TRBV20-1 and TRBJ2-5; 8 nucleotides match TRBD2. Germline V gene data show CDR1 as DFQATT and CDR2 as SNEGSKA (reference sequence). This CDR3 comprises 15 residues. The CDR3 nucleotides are TGCAGCGGGGTACGGGGAGCGGGAGAGATGGAGACCCAGTACTTC. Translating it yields CSGVRGAGEMETQYF.

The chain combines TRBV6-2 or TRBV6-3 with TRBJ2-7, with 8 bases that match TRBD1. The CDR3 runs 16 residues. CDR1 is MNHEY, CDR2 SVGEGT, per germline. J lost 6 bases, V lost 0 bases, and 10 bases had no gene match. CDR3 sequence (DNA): TGTGCCAGCAGTTACTCATACGGGACAGGCCGATTCGAGCAGTACTTC. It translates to CASSYSYGTGRFEQYF.

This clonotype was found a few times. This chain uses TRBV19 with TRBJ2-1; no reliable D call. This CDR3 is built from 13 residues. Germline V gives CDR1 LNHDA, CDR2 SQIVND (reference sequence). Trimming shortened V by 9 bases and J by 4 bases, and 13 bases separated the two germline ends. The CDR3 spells CASSLGWYNEQFF. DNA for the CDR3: TGTGCCAGCAGCTTAGGCTGGTACAATGAGCAGTTCTTC.

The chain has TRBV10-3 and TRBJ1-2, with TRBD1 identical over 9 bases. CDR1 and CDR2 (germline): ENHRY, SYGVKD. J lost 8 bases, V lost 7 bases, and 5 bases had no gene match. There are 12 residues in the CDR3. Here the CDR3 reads CAINADRGGYTF. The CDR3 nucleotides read TGTGCCATCAACGCGGACAGGGGAGGCTACACCTTC.

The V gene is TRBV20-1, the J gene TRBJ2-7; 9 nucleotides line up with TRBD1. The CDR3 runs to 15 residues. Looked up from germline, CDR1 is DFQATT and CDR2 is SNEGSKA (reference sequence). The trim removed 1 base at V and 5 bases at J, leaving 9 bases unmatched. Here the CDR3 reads CSARAPTGGGNEQYF. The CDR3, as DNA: TGCAGTGCTAGAGCGCCGACAGGGGGTGGGAACGAGCAGTACTTC.

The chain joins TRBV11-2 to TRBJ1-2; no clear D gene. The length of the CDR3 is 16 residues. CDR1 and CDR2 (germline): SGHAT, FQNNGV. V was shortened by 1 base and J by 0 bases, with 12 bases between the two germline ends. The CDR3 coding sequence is TGTGCCAGCAGCTTAGGGTCGCGGGGTCCTAACTATGGCTACACCTTC. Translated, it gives CASSLGSRGPNYGYTF.

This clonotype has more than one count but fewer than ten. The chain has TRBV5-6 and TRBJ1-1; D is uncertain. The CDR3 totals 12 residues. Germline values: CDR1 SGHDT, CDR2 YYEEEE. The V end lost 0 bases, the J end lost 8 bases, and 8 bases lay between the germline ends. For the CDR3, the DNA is TGTGCCAGCAGCTTGGCGATTGGAGAAGCTTTCTTT. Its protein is CASSLAIGEAFF.

The CDR3 loop reads CSVVGAVSNNEQFF. The CDR3 DNA sequence: TGCAGCGTTGTCGGCGCAGTGTCTAACAATGAGCAGTTCTTC. The V gene is TRBV29-1, the J gene TRBJ2-1; unclear D gene. The CDR3 spans 14 residues. V lost 4 bases and J lost 5, with 15 bases in between. The V gene's germline CDR1 is SQVTM and CDR2 ANQGSEA.

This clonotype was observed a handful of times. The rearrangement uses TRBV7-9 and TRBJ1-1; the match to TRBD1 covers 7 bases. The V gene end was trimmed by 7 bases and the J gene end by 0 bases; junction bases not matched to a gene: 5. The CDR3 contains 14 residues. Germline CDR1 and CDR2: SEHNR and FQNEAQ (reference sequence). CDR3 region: CASTRDRVNTEAFF. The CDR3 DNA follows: TGTGCCAGCACGCGAGACAGGGTGAACACTGAAGCTTTCTTT.